The clone carrying this T cell receptor (beta chain) was observed once. The data belong to a study of blood T cell repertoires in COVID-19. Study summary: Researchers got acute and convalescent COVID-19 samples from the United States, Italy and Spain. PBMCs, B-cell-depleted T cells, or T cells provided the cDNA or gDNA that made up the material.

Authors' processing steps: How many nucleated cells were present was estimated from reference gene primer amplification. TCRdb keeps only in-frame clones here, not all; method: immunoSEQ multiplex PCR. V and J calls and clone size are those listed in that table; D and trimming were worked out from the DNA. This sample has approximately 70,000 clones, with more than 75% found just once. CDR1 is SGHTA, CDR2 FQGNSA, per germline. This CDR3 comprises 15 residues. V lost 0 bases and J 7 bases, leaving 10 bases between the germline ends. The sequenced sample was peripheral blood. The sequence came from a human donor in a cohort sampled during active COVID-19. This chain uses TRBV7-2 with TRBJ1-6; no definite D call. The CDR3 sequence: CASSLAGRGNSPLHF. The CDR3 bases are TGTGCCAGCAGCTTAGCAGGCCGAGGGAATTCACCCCTCCACTTT.